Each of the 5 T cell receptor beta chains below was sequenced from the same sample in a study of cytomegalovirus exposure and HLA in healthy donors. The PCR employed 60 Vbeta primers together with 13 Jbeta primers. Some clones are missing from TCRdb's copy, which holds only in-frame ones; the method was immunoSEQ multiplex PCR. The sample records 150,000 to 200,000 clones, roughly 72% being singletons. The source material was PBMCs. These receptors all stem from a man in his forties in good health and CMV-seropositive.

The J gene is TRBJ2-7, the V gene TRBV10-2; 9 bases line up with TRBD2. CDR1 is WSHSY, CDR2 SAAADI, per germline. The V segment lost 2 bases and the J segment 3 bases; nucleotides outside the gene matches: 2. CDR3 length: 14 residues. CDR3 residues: CASSETSGYYEQYF. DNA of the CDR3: TGCGCCAGCAGTGAGACTAGCGGGTACTACGAGCAGTACTTC.

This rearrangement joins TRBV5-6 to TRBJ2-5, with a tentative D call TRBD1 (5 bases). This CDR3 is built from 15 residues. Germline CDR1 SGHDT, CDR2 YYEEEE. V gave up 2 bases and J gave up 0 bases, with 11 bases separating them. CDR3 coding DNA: TGTGCCAGCAGCTTCTTTGACAGACACCAAGAGACCCAGTACTTC. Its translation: CASSFFDRHQETQYF.

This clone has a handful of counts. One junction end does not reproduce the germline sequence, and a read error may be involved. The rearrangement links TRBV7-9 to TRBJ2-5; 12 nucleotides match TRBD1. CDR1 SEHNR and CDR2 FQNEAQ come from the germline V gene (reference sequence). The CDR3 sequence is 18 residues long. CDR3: CSSSSLPRGQGAGETQYF. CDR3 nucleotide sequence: TGTTCCAGCAGCTCACTACCACGGGGACAGGGGGCAGGAGAGACCCAGTACTTC.

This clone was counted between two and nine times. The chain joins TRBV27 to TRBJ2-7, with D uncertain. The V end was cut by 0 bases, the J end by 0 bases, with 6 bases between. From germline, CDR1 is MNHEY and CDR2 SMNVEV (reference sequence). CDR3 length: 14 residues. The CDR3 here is CASSLSPSSYEQYF. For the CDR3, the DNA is TGTGCCAGCAGTTTATCCCCTAGCTCCTACGAGCAGTACTTC.

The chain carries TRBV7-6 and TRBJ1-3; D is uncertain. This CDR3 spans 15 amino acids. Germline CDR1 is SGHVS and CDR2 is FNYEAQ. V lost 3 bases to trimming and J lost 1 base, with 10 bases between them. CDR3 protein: CASSFGGNSGNTIYF. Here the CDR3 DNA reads TGTGCCAGCAGCTTTGGAGGGAATTCTGGAAACACCATATATTTT.